This record concerns one TCR beta chain sequence. This clonotype was seen ten or more times. Its antigen remains unidentified. No much larger clone is present one base from it, and per-base qualities are unavailable. CDR1 is given as MNHEY and CDR2 as SMNVEV, both from the germline V gene (reference sequence). The trim is 6 bases for V and 2 bases for J, with a gap of 11 bases between the germline ends. The CDR3 holds 13 amino acids from the cysteine to the phenylalanine. Just CDR3 DNA is preserved here, 39 bases in frame from base 1. The treatment or condition label of this sample denotes: allogeneic hematopoietic cell transplantation with graft depleted of TCRalphabeta T cells and CD19 B cells. TCRalphabeta/CD19-depleted allogeneic hematopoietic cell grafts were given to the transplant recipients, all of whom were children. The data were taken from a study of T-cell reconstitution after alpha-beta-depleted transplantation in children (dated by TCRdb to about 2016). A note on the overall study: Using TCR repertoire profiling, the study followed T-cell immune reconstitution in a quantitative way in children after TCRalphabeta/CD19-depleted allogeneic hematopoietic cell transplantation.

On the study overall, not on this receptor specifically: The apparently early alphabetaT-cell count recovery about two months after transplant was reportedly dependent on only several hundred rapidly expanded clones derived from non-depleted graft cells. Over the following months the frequencies of hyperexpanded clones went down, and after one year T-cell counts and TCRbeta diversity were mostly credited to newly produced T cells. In some patients, high TCRbeta diversity at day 60 was attributed to recipient T cells and intrathymic progenitors that had survived conditioning.

The method was PCR. The sequencing machine was an Illumina HiSeq 2500. To normalize quantification of the TCRbeta repertoire, the TCR libraries were built with molecular barcoding that relied on unique molecular identifiers. The public reads were quality trimmed at Q25 with fastp and then assembled into clones with MiXCR by TCRdb, keeping productive beta chains. Rows merge per CDR3 protein into single entries with the most common DNA and genes. The sample yields fewer than 350,000 distinct CDR3 sequences; about a tenth were counted once. Less than 8% of the sample comes from the top ten. The sequence was obtained from a boy in the first two years of life with acute myeloid leukemia, due to receive a stem cell transplant. Here the sequenced sample was PBMCs, taken before TCRalphabeta/CD19-depleted stem cell transplant. Here the chain combines TRBV27 and TRBJ2-7; tentative D gene TRBD2, with 5 bases matching. The bases are TGTGCCAGCAGCAAGGACTCCACCTACGAGCAGTACTTC. It codes for CASSKDSTYEQYF.